This T cell receptor beta chain was obtained from a study of blood T cell repertoires in COVID-19. Study overall: From the United States, Italy and Spain came samples of acute and convalescent COVID-19. The cDNA or gDNA used as material had been derived from T cells, B-cell-depleted T cells, or PBMCs.

The CDR3 is 13 amino acids. Trimming took 3 bases from V and 2 from J, leaving 8 bases between them. The germline V gene encodes CDR1 LGHDT and CDR2 YNNKEL (reference sequence). In the source study's methods: Reference gene primer amplification yielded estimated nucleated cell counts. Profiling relied on immunoSEQ multiplex PCR, and the TCRdb table lists in-frame clones only, not all of them. That table gives V, J and clone size, and the DNA gave D and trimming. Seen here are 60,000 to 95,000 clones, around 90% observed once, and the top ten hold roughly 15%. The sequenced sample was peripheral blood. The clonotype was recovered from an elderly woman with active or convalescent COVID-19. This rearrangement joins TRBV3-1 (or the pseudogene TRBV3-2) to TRBJ2-7, with D perhaps TRBD1 (5 bases). DNA of the CDR3: TGTGCCAGCAGCCACCAGGGTCCCTACGAGCAGTACTTC. This gives the protein CASSHQGPYEQYF.